This TCR beta chain is drawn from a study of blood T cell repertoires in COVID-19. Study-level background: Sources were T cells, B-cell-depleted T cells, or PBMCs; the material itself was cDNA or gDNA.

The assay was immunoSEQ multiplex PCR, and TCRdb's table has in-frame clones only and misses some. The sample has 250,000 or so clones; about 87% are singletons. No more than 2 weeks before study entry, exposed participants had met a case of COVID-19. The CDR3 extends over 14 amino acids. Germline V lookup: CDR1 SGHDN, CDR2 FVKESK. Trimming removed 3 bases from V and 3 bases from J, with 11 bases in between. The sequenced sample was PBMCs or T cells enriched from blood (not recorded which). The rearrangement links TRBV14 to TRBJ1-2; a possible D gene is TRBD1 (6 bases). The TCR sequence derives from a woman in her twenties or thirties who had been exposed to COVID-19. CDR3 protein: CASSQLGHDYGYTF. DNA of the CDR3: TGTGCCAGCAGCCAGTTGGGACATGACTATGGCTACACCTTC.